What follows are 9 T cell receptor beta chains derived from one specimen sequenced in a study of T cells in localized non-small cell lung cancer. Using immunoSEQ multiplex PCR, the repertoire was profiled, and TCRdb retains in-frame clones only, with some absent. The data contain 20,000 to 25,000 clones, approximately 81% of them singletons. The sequenced sample was PBMCs, obtained before any cancer treatment. The receptor source for this set is a woman aged 40-70 years with stage II squamous cell lung carcinoma.

V usage is TRBV5-4 and J usage is TRBJ1-2; maybe TRBD1 (5 bases). This CDR3 is built from 15 residues. Germline V CDR1 and CDR2: SGHNT, YYREEE (reference sequence). V lost 4 bases to trimming and J lost 7 bases, with 20 bases between them. The CDR3 loop reads CASSPAGRARGGYTF. The CDR3 nucleotides read TGTGCCAGCAGCCCCGCAGGCAGGGCTCGGGGTGGCTACACCTTC. Complete variable domain (other parts from reference TRBV5-4 and TRBJ1-2): ETGVTQSPTHLIKTRGQQVTLRCSSQSGHNTVSWYQQALGQGPQFIFQYYREEENGRGNFPPRFSGLQFPNYSSELNVNALELDDSALYLCASSPAGRARGGYTFGSGTRLTVV.

The rearrangement links TRBV6-6 to TRBJ2-3; D unclear. CDR1 is MNHNY and CDR2 is SVGAGI in the germline V gene (reference sequence). The length of the CDR3 is 12 residues. Trimming took 4 bases from V and 3 from J, leaving 5 bases between them. DNA for the CDR3: TGTGCCAGCAGTTCACAAACAGATACGCAGTATTTT. Translation: CASSSQTDTQYF.

The V gene is TRBV5-1, the J gene TRBJ2-3; 15 nucleotides agree with TRBD2. The CDR3 spans 18 residues. V gave up 0 bases and J gave up 0 bases; unmatched junction bases: 2. Germline lookup yields CDR1 SGHRS and CDR2 YFSETQ. The CDR3 here is CASSLAGTSGRSTDTQYF. The CDR3 coding sequence is TGCGCCAGCAGCTTGGCTGGGACTAGCGGGAGGAGCACAGATACGCAGTATTTT. Full variable domain (remainder filled in from reference TRBV5-1 and TRBJ2-3): KAGVTQTPRYLIKTRGQQVTLSCSPISGHRSVSWYQQTPGQGLQFLFEYFSETQRNKGNFPGRFSGRQFSNSRSEMNVSTLELGDSALYLCASSLAGTSGRSTDTQYFGPGTRLTVL.

This sequence joins TRBV25-1 and TRBJ2-1; perhaps TRBD2 as D (5 bases). Germline lookup yields CDR1 MGHDK and CDR2 SYGVNS. The CDR3 contains 17 residues. Trimming removed 2 bases from V and 8 bases from J, with 22 bases in between. The CDR3 reads CASSEPRRKGRSDEQFF. In nucleotides, the CDR3 is TGTGCCAGCAGTGAACCCCGGAGGAAGGGCCGGTCCGATGAGCAGTTCTTC.

The chain employs TRBV27 and TRBJ2-5, with D possibly called TRBD1 or TRBD2 (5 bases each). CDR3 length: 13 residues. CDR1 MNHEY and CDR2 SMNVEV come from the germline V gene (reference sequence). Trimming removed 2 bases from V and 7 bases from J, with 11 bases in between. CDR3 nucleotides: TGTGCCAGCAGTTTACGTGGGACGGGGACCCAGTACTTC. As protein: CASSLRGTGTQYF.

The J gene is TRBJ2-5, the V gene TRBV5-1, with D unclear. This CDR3 contains 14 residues. V was shortened by 1 base and J by 0 bases, with 7 bases between the two germline ends. Germline CDR1 and CDR2: SGHRS and YFSETQ. CDR3 protein: CASSLQDHQETQYF. In nucleotides, the CDR3 is TGCGCCAGCAGCTTGCAGGACCACCAAGAGACCCAGTACTTC.

This chain connects TRBV5-6 to TRBJ2-7; D remains ambiguous. The CDR3 contains 11 residues. Trimming cost V 3 bases and J 4 bases, with 5 bases left between them. The germline CDR1 and CDR2 sequences are SGHDT and YYEEEE. For the CDR3, the DNA is TGTGCCAGCAGCTCCCGTTACGAGCAGTACTTC. Its translation: CASSSRYEQYF.

The chain is built from TRBV15 and TRBJ1-5, with 10 bases aligning to TRBD1. The V and J ends lost 5 bases and 5 bases, in that order; junction bases with no gene match: 12. The CDR3 is 17 amino acids. Germline CDR1 is LNHNV and CDR2 is YYDKDF (reference sequence). The CDR3 DNA reads as TGTGCCACCAGCGCCCGACTGTTGACAGGGGGCCATCAGCCCCAGCATTTT. Amino acids: CATSARLLTGGHQPQHF.

The V call is TRBV28, the J call TRBJ1-4; TRBD1 agrees at 8 bases. There are 17 residues in the CDR3. Unmatched junction bases numbered 10, after V lost 6 bases and J lost 1 base. CDR1 is MDHEN and CDR2 is SYDVKM in the germline V gene. The CDR3: CASRSSDRGRTNEKLFF. The DNA of the CDR3 is TGTGCCAGCAGATCATCCGACAGGGGTCGAACTAATGAAAAACTGTTTTTT.